The 20 T cell receptor beta chains below were found in one sample sequenced in a study of T cells in Graves' hyperthyroidism and ophthalmopathy. RNA transcripts served as the template for amplifying TCR beta CDR3 regions. The HTBI set primed first-round TCR CDR3 RT-PCR. Using its own MiXCR run on the multiplex PCR reads, TCRdb lists one record per CDR3 protein. Among about 760,000 distinct CDR3 sequences listed, 30% to 40% were seen once. Material for sequencing was blood. The receptors were gathered from a middle-aged woman with Graves' hyperthyroidism.

V gene TRBV12-3 or TRBV12-4 combines with J gene TRBJ2-3; D call uncertain. V was trimmed by 6 bases and J by 3 bases, leaving 13 bases between them. The CDR3 is 14 residues long. This chain's CDR3 is CASSPTLGTDTQYF. In DNA, the CDR3 is TGTGCCAGCAGCCCGACCCTGGGAACAGATACGCAGTATTTT.

This clonotype was observed a few times. V gene TRBV20-1 combines with J gene TRBJ1-5; 7 bases agree with TRBD1. This CDR3 spans 14 amino acids. Trimming cost V 8 bases and J 5 bases; bases outside gene matches: 12. Germline V gene data show CDR1 as DFQATT and CDR2 as SNEGSKA (reference sequence). This CDR3 is CSYSTWTGDQPQHF. The CDR3 region has the DNA TGCAGTTACTCGACGTGGACAGGCGATCAGCCCCAGCATTTT.

In its sample, this clonotype was seen many times. This chain joins TRBV6-5 and TRBJ2-2; tentatively, D is TRBD1 (6 bases). Trimming took off 11 bases at V and 2 bases at J, with 18 bases between the two ends. CDR1 and CDR2 (germline): MNHEY, SVGAGI. This CDR3 has 15 amino acids. CDR3 region: CASPLDRLNTGELFF. In nucleotides, the CDR3 is TGTGCCTCCCCTCTCGACAGGCTCAACACCGGGGAGCTGTTTTTT.

This clonotype turned up a few times. V and J are TRBV11-3 and TRBJ2-5; D unclear. The CDR3 length is 13 residues. CDR1 SGHNT and CDR2 YENEEA come from the germline V gene. V dropped 5 bases and J dropped 2 bases, with 9 bases sitting between them. The CDR3 DNA reads as TGTGCCAGCAGCAACGGACCACAAGAGACCCAGTACTTC. Translating it yields CASSNGPQETQYF.

The J gene is TRBJ2-5, the V gene TRBV20-1; 8 positions agree with TRBD2. CDR1 and CDR2 (germline): DFQATT, SNEGSKA (reference sequence). The CDR3 runs to 15 residues. Germline trimming cut 6 bases from V and 0 bases from J; bases unmatched to any gene: 9. The CDR3 is CSAPGRGANQETQYF. The CDR3 DNA reads TGCAGTGCCCCCGGGCGGGGGGCTAACCAAGAGACCCAGTACTTC.

The rearrangement uses TRBV6-5 and TRBJ2-5, with D perhaps matching TRBD2 (5 bases). Between the trimmed V and J ends, which lost 2 bases and 5 bases, there was a span of 12 bases. The germline gives CDR1 MNHEY, CDR2 SVGAGI. This CDR3 comprises 14 residues. The CDR3 sequence: CASSYAHGKETQYF. Here the CDR3 DNA reads TGTGCCAGCAGTTACGCGCACGGGAAGGAGACCCAGTACTTC.

This clonotype has only one observation. Sequence at one end of the junction differs from germline and may be a read error. The chain links TRBV7-6 to TRBJ2-5; D could derive from TRBD1 or TRBD2 (5 bases each). Germline CDR1 reads SGHVS; CDR2 reads FNYEAQ. This CDR3 comprises 16 residues. The CDR3 region has the DNA TGTGCCAGCAGCTATCACCGGGACCAACCACGAGAGACCCAGTGCTTC. This translates into CASSYHRDQPRETQCF. Based on the CDR3 plus reference TRBV7-6 and TRBJ2-5, the full variable domain is GAGVSQSPRYKVTKRGQDVALRCDPISGHVSLYWYRQALGQGPEFLTYFNYEAQQDKSGLPNDRFSAERPEGSISTLTIQRTEQRDSAMYRCASSYHRDQPRETQCFGPGTRLLVL.

This clonotype was found once. Since no conserved phenylalanine or tryptophan closes the CDR3, a read error is the likely cause. No DNA is shown, since the ends of the CDR3 on it are uncertain; the CDR3 is the one TCRdb lists. The chain combines TRBV10-3 with TRBJ1-4; TRBD1, the table's D call, was not compared with the DNA. 12 amino acids form the CDR3, both terminal residues included. Per germline, CDR1 ENHRY and CDR2 SYGVKD. The CDR3 sequence: CAISDATPGQGY.

On this clonotype itself: A read error may be the cause here, since a much bigger clone is one base away. This chain links TRBV5-5 with TRBJ2-5; D is undetermined. This CDR3 has 15 amino acids. Looked up from germline, CDR1 is SGHKS and CDR2 is YYEKEE (reference sequence). The CDR3 reads CASSQDSWAAWTQYF. CDR3 DNA: TGCGCCAGCAGCCAAGATTCGTGGGCAGCATGGACCCAGTACTTC.

This chain uses TRBV20-1 with TRBJ2-7, with no clear D. The last part of the DNA fits TRBJ2-1 better; the J call may be wrong. This CDR3 region has 11 residues. Germline V lookup: CDR1 DFQATT, CDR2 SNEGSKA (reference sequence). The CDR3 nucleotides are TGCAGTGCTCGCGACTCTAGTCGGCAGTTCTTC. Its translation is CSARDSSRQFF.

This clonotype was counted only a few times. The chain is built from TRBV20-1 and TRBJ1-5, with D unresolved. V dropped 4 bases and J dropped 0 bases, with 13 bases sitting between them. The CDR3 length is 15 residues. The germline V gene has CDR1 DFQATT and CDR2 SNEGSKA (reference sequence). In DNA, the CDR3 is TGCAGTGCTAATAACGCCAGGTATAGCAATCAGCCCCAGCATTTT. This sequence encodes CSANNARYSNQPQHF.

The V gene is TRBV2, the J gene TRBJ2-2; 8 bases map to TRBD2. CDR3 length: 15 residues. Germline V lookup: CDR1 SNHLY, CDR2 FYNNEI. Trimming cost V 6 bases and J 4 bases; bases outside gene matches: 7. The DNA for the CDR3 is TGTGCCAGCAGCTGGAGCGGGGGTGGCACCGGGGAGCTGTTTTTT. Its protein product is CASSWSGGGTGELFF. The whole variable domain, filled in from reference TRBV2 and TRBJ2-2, reads EPEVTQTPSHQVTQMGQEVILRCVPISNHLYFYWYRQILGQKVEFLVSFYNNEISEKSEIFDDQFSVERPDGSNFTLKIRSTKLEDSAMYFCASSWSGGGTGELFFGEGSRLTVL.

The chain couples TRBV19 to TRBJ2-2; no clear D. V was clipped by 4 bases and J by 8 bases, with 17 bases between them. The CDR3 is 15 amino acids. CDR1 is LNHDA and CDR2 is SQIVND in the germline V gene (reference sequence). The CDR3, as DNA: TGTGCCAGTAGTAGATCCCATACTGGGCTAGGGGAGCTGTTTTTT. This codes for CASSRSHTGLGELFF.

This chain's CDR3 is CASSQEKNQPQHF. The CDR3 DNA follows: TGTGCCAGCAGCCAAGAAAAAAATCAGCCCCAGCATTTT. The V gene is TRBV9, the J gene TRBJ1-5; no definite D call. The germline V gene encodes CDR1 SGDLS and CDR2 YYNGEE. The CDR3 totals 13 residues. The V end was cut by 4 bases, the J end by 4 bases, with 9 bases between.

Comments on this clonotype: Given a much more abundant clone one base away, this may be a read error. This chain uses TRBV12-3 or TRBV12-4 with TRBJ1-2; D possibly corresponds to TRBD1 (5 bases). CDR3 length equals 13 residues. Here the CDR3 reads CASSPWGFHGYAF. The CDR3 region has the DNA TGTGCCAGCAGCCCCTGGGGGTTTCATGGCTACGCCTTC.

This clonotype showed up many times. The J gene is TRBJ1-1, the V gene TRBV20-1; 8 nucleotides align to TRBD1. This CDR3 comprises 13 residues. V was clipped by 5 bases and J by 6 bases; unmatched bases: 8. The germline V gene has CDR1 DFQATT and CDR2 SNEGSKA (reference sequence). CDR3 protein: CSASDRGGAEAFF. CDR3 coding DNA: TGCAGTGCTTCCGACAGGGGAGGAGCTGAAGCTTTCTTT.

In its sample, this clonotype was seen a few times. J is TRBJ2-7 and V is TRBV4-3; D not certain. V was trimmed by 1 base and J by 3 bases, leaving 13 bases between them. The CDR3 contains 15 residues. The germline V gene has CDR1 LGHNA and CDR2 YSLEER. CDR3 coding DNA: TGCGCCAGCAGCCAAGTACAAGGGTCTCACTACGAGCAGTACTTC. It encodes CASSQVQGSHYEQYF.

This chain joins TRBV14 and TRBJ2-5, with TRBD1 matching over 10 bases. V dropped 4 bases and J dropped 6; count of bases not matched to a gene: 14. CDR1 is SGHDN, CDR2 FVKESK, per germline. CDR3 length: 17 amino acids. The CDR3 sequence is CASSPLQETGGGKTQYF. The CDR3 DNA reads TGTGCCAGCAGCCCACTACAAGAGACAGGGGGCGGGAAGACCCAGTACTTC. Drawing the rest from reference TRBV14 and TRBJ2-5, the complete variable domain is EAGVTQFPSHSVIEKGQTVTLRCDPISGHDNLYWYRRVMGKEIKFLLHFVKESKQDESGMPNNRFLAERTGGTYSTLKVQPAELEDSGVYFCASSPLQETGGGKTQYFGPGTRLLVL.

This clonotype was found a few times. This clone may be a read error of a much larger clone one base away. The rearrangement uses TRBV15 and TRBJ1-4; no clear D gene. The CDR3 totals 17 residues. The V gene's germline CDR1 is LNHNV and CDR2 YYDKDF (reference sequence). CDR3 sequence reads: CATSRDQRGRANEELFF. In DNA, the CDR3 is TGTGCCACCAGCAGAGATCAGAGAGGGAGGGCGAATGAAGAACTGTTTTTT.

This clonotype was seen only a few times. The genes are TRBV7-2 and TRBJ2-7; weak D call: TRBD1 (5 bases). Trimming removed 5 bases at V and 2 bases at J, with 16 bases between. This CDR3 spans 15 amino acids. CDR1 and CDR2 (germline): SGHTA, FQGNSA. The CDR3 nucleotides read TGTGCCAGCAGCGTATACGGACACGGACCCTACGAGCAGTACTTC. Translation gives CASSVYGHGPYEQYF.